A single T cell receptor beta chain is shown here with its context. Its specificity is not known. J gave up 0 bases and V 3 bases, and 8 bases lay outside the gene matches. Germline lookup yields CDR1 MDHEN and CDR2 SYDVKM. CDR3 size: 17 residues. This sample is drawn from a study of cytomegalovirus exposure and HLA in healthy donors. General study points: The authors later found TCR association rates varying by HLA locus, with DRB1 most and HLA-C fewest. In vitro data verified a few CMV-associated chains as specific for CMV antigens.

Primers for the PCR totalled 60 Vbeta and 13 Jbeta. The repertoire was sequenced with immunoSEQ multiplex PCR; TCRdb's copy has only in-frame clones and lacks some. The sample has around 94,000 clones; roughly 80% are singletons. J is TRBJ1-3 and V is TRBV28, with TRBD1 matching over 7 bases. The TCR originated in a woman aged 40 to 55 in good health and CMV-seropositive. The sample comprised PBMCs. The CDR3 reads CASSFQGQVFSGNTIYF. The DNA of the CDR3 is TGTGCCAGCAGTTTCCAAGGACAGGTTTTCTCTGGAAACACCATATATTTT.